These T cell receptor beta chains were read from a single sample in a study of cytomegalovirus exposure and HLA in healthy donors. Method: immunoSEQ multiplex PCR; TCRdb's copy keeps in-frame clones and lacks some. The sample lists tens of thousands of clones, around nine tenths occurring once. What was sequenced was PBMCs. The receptors originated from a man aged 25-40 years in good health and CMV-seropositive. Each CDR3 is given with its conserved first and last residue. The D gene is left open where the match is weak. Only part of the rows carry a size: once, few, many, or a class if the clone is expanded.

J gene,clone size,D gene,V gene,CDR3 DNA,CDR3 protein
TRBJ1-2,NA,TRBD1,TRBV28,TGTGCCACGCTGACAGGGGGCGATGGCTACACCTTC,CATLTGGDGYTF
TRBJ2-7,NA,NA,TRBV11-3,TGTGCCAGCAGCTTAACAGGGAACGAGCAGTACTTC,CASSLTGNEQYF
TRBJ1-4,NA,NA,TRBV19,TGTGCCAGTAGTATCACTGCGCTCCAGGGTTGGCGTAATCCAACTAATGAAAAACTGTTTTTT,CASSITALQGWRNPTNEKLFF
TRBJ2-7,few,TRBD2,TRBV28,TGTGCCAGCAGGCCGACTAGCGGAGGAACCTACGAGCAGTACTTC,CASRPTSGGTYEQYF
TRBJ2-4,few,NA,TRBV4-2,TGTGCCAGCAGCCTGGGCAGGGAAAACATTCAGTACTTC,CASSLGRENIQYF
TRBJ2-7,NA,TRBD2,TRBV2,TGTGCCAGCGAGGGGAGGGTCGAGCAGTACTTC,CASEGRVEQYF
TRBJ2-1,NA,NA,TRBV19,TGTGCCAGTCGGGTTTACAATGAGCAGTTCTTC,CASRVYNEQFF
TRBJ2-5,NA,TRBD2,TRBV18,TGTGCCAGCTCAAGACTAGCGGGAGAAGAGACCCAGTACTTC,CASSRLAGEETQYF
TRBJ2-7,NA,TRBD2,TRBV29-1,TGCAGCGTTGATGGGACTAGCGGAGGTACCTACGAGCAGTACTTC,CSVDGTSGGTYEQYF
TRBJ2-5,NA,NA,TRBV4-1,TGCGCCAGCAGCCAAGAGGGTGGGAGTATCCAAGAGACCCAGTACTTC,CASSQEGGSIQETQYF
TRBJ1-2,NA,TRBD1,TRBV5-1,TGCGCCAGCAGCTTGGCCATCGGGACAGGGCACTATGGCTACACCTTC,CASSLAIGTGHYGYTF
TRBJ1-5,once,NA,TRBV7-9,TGTGCCAGCAGCCCCCCCGGGTACAATCAGCCCCAGCATTTT,CASSPPGYNQPQHF
TRBJ2-7,NA,TRBD2,TRBV28,TGTGCCAGCAGTTTTTTCCTTTCGGGACTAGCGGGAGGTAGCTACGAGCAGTACTTC,CASSFFLSGLAGGSYEQYF
TRBJ2-3,NA,TRBD1,TRBV29-1,TGCAGCGTTGATGGGACAGGGGGTGTTGGGACAGATACGCAGTATTTT,CSVDGTGGVGTDTQYF
TRBJ2-5,NA,TRBD2,TRBV5-4,TGTGCCAGCAGCTTAATGGGAGGGGTAGGGGAGACCCAGTACTTC,CASSLMGGVGETQYF
TRBJ2-7,NA,TRBD2,TRBV30,TGTGCCTGGAAACTAGCGGGAGGGTTCGAGTACTTC,CAWKLAGGFEYF
TRBJ1-1,NA,NA,TRBV7-3,TGTGCCAGCAGCCAAGGTGGGGGGGCTACTGAAGCTTTCTTT,CASSQGGGATEAFF
TRBJ1-4,NA,TRBD1,TRBV5-1,TGCGCCAGTAGAACCGGGACAGGGGTAGAAAAACTGTTTTTT,CASRTGTGVEKLFF
TRBJ1-1,once,NA,TRBV28,TGTGCCAGCAGTGTGACTGGTTTTCTGAACACTGAAGCTTTCTTT,CASSVTGFLNTEAFF
TRBJ2-3,NA,TRBD2,TRBV5-1,TGCGCCAGCAGCGCAGGGACTAGCGGGAGCACTGATACGCAGTATTTT,CASSAGTSGSTDTQYF
TRBJ2-2,NA,NA,TRBV29-1,TGCAGCGCCGTAGTTAGCGCGTCCGGGGAGCTGTTTTTT,CSAVVSASGELFF
TRBJ2-3,NA,NA,TRBV27,TGTGCCAGCAGTTCCATATTCTATGATACGCAGTATTTT,CASSSIFYDTQYF